The 23 T cell receptor beta chains below come from one sample, sequenced in a study of cytomegalovirus exposure and HLA in healthy donors. This PCR relied on a set of 60 Vbeta primers and 13 Jbeta primers. Produced via immunoSEQ multiplex PCR; TCRdb's table is partial and in-frame only. The sample carries almost 200,000 clones, around 77% recorded once. The source material was PBMCs. Source of these receptors: a man in his thirties or forties in good health and CMV-seronegative.

This clone came up many times. This rearrangement joins TRBV6-1 to TRBJ2-7; D is perhaps TRBD1 (6 bases). The germline V gene encodes CDR1 MNHNS and CDR2 SASEGT. The CDR3 loop spans 15 amino acids. V gave up 1 base and J gave up 0 bases, with 10 bases separating them. The CDR3 spells CASSEGLGGSYEQYF. For the CDR3, the DNA is TGTGCCAGCAGTGAAGGTCTAGGGGGCTCCTACGAGCAGTACTTC.

The chain carries TRBV27 and TRBJ2-5; 9 bases fit TRBD1. V was pared by 3 bases and J by 1 base, with 9 bases of the junction left unmatched. Germline CDR1 and CDR2: MNHEY and SMNVEV (reference sequence). The CDR3 is made up of 17 amino acids. CDR3 sequence reads: CASSFPGTGWGQETQYF. CDR3 sequence (DNA): TGTGCCAGCAGTTTCCCCGGGACAGGGTGGGGCCAAGAGACCCAGTACTTC.

V is TRBV27 and J is TRBJ1-5, with D possibly being TRBD1 (5 bases). This CDR3 has 15 amino acids. Germline loops: CDR1 MNHEY, CDR2 SMNVEV (reference sequence). V was pared by 0 bases and J by 6 bases, with 12 bases between. CDR3 DNA sequence: TGTGCCAGCAGTTTATCTCGGGACTCTACTCAGCCCCAGCATTTT. It encodes CASSLSRDSTQPQHF.

The chain carries TRBV7-3 and TRBJ2-3; TRBD1 agrees at 8 bases. The CDR3 consists of 15 residues. CDR1 is SGHTA and CDR2 is FQGTGA in the germline V gene. V lost 5 bases and J lost 4; bases outside the gene matches: 8. The CDR3 bases are TGTGCCAGCAGCCCAAACAGGGGGAAGGCAGATACGCAGTATTTT. This codes for CASSPNRGKADTQYF.

This clone was detected many times. The V gene is TRBV6-1, the J gene TRBJ1-2; a possible D gene is TRBD1 (5 bases). This CDR3 is built from 12 residues. Per the germline V gene, CDR1 is MNHNS and CDR2 is SASEGT. Trimming left V 4 bases short and J 4 bases short, with 7 bases between. The CDR3 bases are TGTGCCAGCAGTGGGGGGGGCTATGGCTACACCTTC. It yields the protein CASSGGGYGYTF.

The chain is built from TRBV5-1 and TRBJ2-1; TRBD2 agrees at 11 bases. The ends lost 4 bases at V and 5 bases at J; junction bases unmatched: 5. CDR1 is SGHRS and CDR2 is YFSETQ in the germline V gene. This CDR3 has 15 residues. In DNA form, the CDR3 reads TGCGCCAGCAGCCCCGGGACTAGCGGAAACAATGAGCAGTTCTTC. Its protein is CASSPGTSGNNEQFF.

This rearrangement joins TRBV27 to TRBJ2-2; a weak D match, TRBD2 (5 bases). The ends were cut back, 5 bases at V and 7 bases at J, with 8 bases in the middle. CDR3 length equals 12 residues. Germline-derived CDR1 and CDR2 are MNHEY and SMNVEV (reference sequence). DNA for the CDR3: TGTGCCAGCAGTATGAGCGGCGGGGAGCTGTTTTTT. Residues: CASSMSGGELFF.

The J gene is TRBJ2-3, the V gene TRBV7-8, with TRBD2 identical over 9 bases. J lost 0 bases, V lost 1 base, and 17 bases had no gene match. In germline, CDR1 is SGHVS, CDR2 FQNEAQ. The CDR3 extends over 21 amino acids. The CDR3 spells CASSLGASWVTSGISTDTQYF. The CDR3 region has the DNA TGTGCCAGCAGCTTAGGGGCAAGTTGGGTGACTAGCGGAATTAGCACAGATACGCAGTATTTT.

The rearrangement joins TRBV27 to TRBJ2-3; D gene ambiguous. The CDR3 covers 13 residues. Germline CDR1 reads MNHEY; CDR2 reads SMNVEV (reference sequence). The V gene lost 7 bases and the J gene lost 6 bases, with 14 bases spanning the gap. The CDR3 DNA is TGTGCCAGCAATGATGGAGTAATTGATACGCAGTATTTT. This translates into CASNDGVIDTQYF.

The chain employs TRBV27 and TRBJ2-7; possibly TRBD2 for D (6 bases). From germline, CDR1 is MNHEY and CDR2 SMNVEV (reference sequence). V was pared by 0 bases and J by 0 bases, with 12 bases between. This CDR3 is built from 16 residues. Written as DNA, the CDR3 is TGTGCCAGCAGTTTATCCCCGGGACTGGACTCCTACGAGCAGTACTTC. It translates to CASSLSPGLDSYEQYF.

This clone was recorded only once. The gene calls are TRBV20-1 and TRBJ2-7; a weak D match, TRBD1 (6 bases). Trimming took off 4 bases at V and 6 bases at J, with 10 bases between the two ends. This CDR3 comprises 11 residues. CDR1 and CDR2 (germline): DFQATT, SNEGSKA (reference sequence). The CDR3 here is CSAKQGGEQYF. The CDR3 DNA follows: TGCAGTGCTAAACAGGGCGGCGAGCAGTACTTC.

V gene TRBV28 combines with J gene TRBJ2-5, with D possibly matching TRBD2 (6 bases). The CDR3 contains 13 residues. Deletions cut 1 base from V and 5 bases from J, with 8 bases between. Germline CDR1 and CDR2: MDHEN and SYDVKM. DNA for the CDR3: TGTGCCAGCAGTTTATTTGGGAGGGAGACCCAGTACTTC. This codes for CASSLFGRETQYF.

The chain employs TRBV28 and TRBJ1-1, with D possibly being TRBD1 (6 bases). This CDR3 is 14 amino acids long. V dropped 5 bases and J dropped 3 bases, with 13 bases sitting between them. Germline V gene lookup returns CDR1 MDHEN and CDR2 SYDVKM. CDR3 bases: TGTGCCAGCAGTACCCAGGGGACCCACACTGAAGCTTTCTTT. This gives the protein CASSTQGTHTEAFF.

This clone came up once. The chain joins TRBV6-6 to TRBJ2-2; TRBD2 matches 9 bases. CDR1 MNHNY and CDR2 SVGAGI come from the germline V gene (reference sequence). The J segment lost 2 bases and the V segment lost 6 bases, leaving 1 base of the junction unmatched. The CDR3 is 14 residues long. The CDR3 DNA sequence: TGTGCCAGCAGGACTAGCGGAAACACCGGGGAGCTGTTTTTT. Translation gives CASRTSGNTGELFF.

The chain couples TRBV2 to TRBJ2-7; 9 positions match TRBD1. CDR1 is SNHLY, CDR2 FYNNEI, per germline. This CDR3 region has 13 residues. Germline trimming cut 6 bases from V and 4 bases from J; bases unmatched to any gene: 4. CDR3 nucleotides: TGTGCCAGCAGGGGGACAGGGCTTTACGAGCAGTACTTC. It is translated as CASRGTGLYEQYF.

This clone has more than one count but fewer than ten. J is TRBJ2-1 and V is TRBV15, with TRBD1 identical over 9 bases. V lost 2 bases to trimming and J lost 7 bases; unmatched junction nucleotides: 6. This CDR3 comprises 15 residues. Per the germline V gene, CDR1 is LNHNV and CDR2 is YYDKDF (reference sequence). This chain's CDR3 is CATSRNRGQVNEQFF. As DNA, the CDR3 is TGTGCCACCAGCAGAAACAGGGGGCAAGTGAATGAGCAGTTCTTC. The variable domain in full, completed from reference TRBV15 and TRBJ2-1, reads DAMVIQNPRYQVTQFGKPVTLSCSQTLNHNVMYWYQQKSSQAPKLLFHYYDKDFNNEADTPDNFQSRRPNTSFCFLDIRSPGLGDTAMYLCATSRNRGQVNEQFFGPGTRLTVL.

This chain links TRBV7-9 with TRBJ1-4; D is uncertain. The CDR3 extends over 14 amino acids. Germline-derived CDR1 and CDR2 are SEHNR and FQNEAQ (reference sequence). V was shortened by 2 bases and J by 1 base, with 5 bases between the two germline ends. CDR3 loop: CASSLPLTNEKLFF. The DNA of the CDR3 is TGTGCCAGCAGCTTACCATTAACTAATGAAAAACTGTTTTTT.

This clone was seen more than once but under ten times. V usage is TRBV5-4 and J usage is TRBJ2-1; weak D call: TRBD1 (6 bases). The CDR3 runs to 14 residues. The V and J ends lost 4 bases and 0 bases respectively, with 8 bases between them. The germline V gene encodes CDR1 SGHNT and CDR2 YYREEE (reference sequence). For the CDR3, the DNA is TGTGCCAGCAGCGCGGACAGCTCCTACAATGAGCAGTTCTTC. Its protein is CASSADSSYNEQFF.

This clone is a singleton in its sample. This chain uses TRBV2 with TRBJ1-2; D remains ambiguous. Looked up from germline, CDR1 is SNHLY and CDR2 is FYNNEI. Trimming took off 1 base at V and 0 bases at J, with 6 bases between the two ends. The CDR3 totals 14 residues. The chain's CDR3 is CASSEELANYGYTF. CDR3 coding DNA: TGTGCCAGCAGTGAAGAACTAGCTAACTATGGCTACACCTTC. Full variable domain (outside the CDR3, taken from reference TRBV2 and TRBJ1-2): EPEVTQTPSHQVTQMGQEVILRCVPISNHLYFYWYRQILGQKVEFLVSFYNNEISEKSEIFDDQFSVERPDGSNFTLKIRSTKLEDSAMYFCASSEELANYGYTFGSGTRLTVV.

This chain joins TRBV27 and TRBJ2-7; D remains ambiguous. The CDR3 contains 16 residues. The V gene lost 3 bases and the J gene lost 5 bases, with 20 bases spanning the gap. Germline V gene sequence: CDR1 MNHEY, CDR2 SMNVEV (reference sequence). Here the CDR3 DNA reads TGTGCCAGCAGTTTCTCCCCGTTTGCTGAGAACCACGAGCAGTACTTC. Protein: CASSFSPFAENHEQYF.

Only a few counts were recorded for this clone. This chain uses TRBV4-1 with TRBJ1-1, with 8 bases aligning to TRBD1. J lost 0 bases, V lost 10 bases, and 13 bases had no gene match. The CDR3 contains 16 residues. The germline gives CDR1 MGHRA, CDR2 YSYEKL. DNA of the CDR3: TGCGCCACCACGACCGGGACAGGTGTGATGAACACTGAAGCTTTCTTT. Protein: CATTTGTGVMNTEAFF.

The chain has TRBV4-2 and TRBJ1-5; unclear D gene. Germline V gene lookup returns CDR1 LGHNA and CDR2 YNFKEQ. The CDR3 runs to 15 residues. With 0 bases removed from V and 2 bases from J, the gap between germline ends came to 8 bases. CDR3 protein: CASSQDAYGNQPQHF. CDR3 bases: TGTGCCAGCAGCCAAGATGCCTATGGCAATCAGCCCCAGCATTTT.

This chain uses TRBV6-6 with TRBJ2-7; 8 nucleotides match TRBD2. This CDR3 contains 15 residues. Per germline, CDR1 MNHNY and CDR2 SVGAGI (reference sequence). V was pared by 0 bases and J by 4 bases, with 5 bases of the junction left unmatched. CDR3 in DNA: TGTGCCAGCAGTTACTCGCCAGCGGGAGTTTACGAGCAGTACTTC. This codes for CASSYSPAGVYEQYF.